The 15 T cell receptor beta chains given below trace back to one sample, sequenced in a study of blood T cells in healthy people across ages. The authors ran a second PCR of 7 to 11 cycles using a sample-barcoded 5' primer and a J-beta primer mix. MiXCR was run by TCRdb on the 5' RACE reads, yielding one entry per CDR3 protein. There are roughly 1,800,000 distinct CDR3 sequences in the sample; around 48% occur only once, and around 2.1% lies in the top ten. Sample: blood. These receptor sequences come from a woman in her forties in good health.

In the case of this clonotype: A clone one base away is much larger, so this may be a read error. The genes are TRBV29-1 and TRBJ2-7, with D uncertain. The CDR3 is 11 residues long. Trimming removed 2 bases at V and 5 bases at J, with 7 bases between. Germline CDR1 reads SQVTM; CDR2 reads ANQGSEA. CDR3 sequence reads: CSVESGDEQYF. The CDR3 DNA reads TGCAGCGTTGAAAGTGGGGACGAGCAGTACTTC.

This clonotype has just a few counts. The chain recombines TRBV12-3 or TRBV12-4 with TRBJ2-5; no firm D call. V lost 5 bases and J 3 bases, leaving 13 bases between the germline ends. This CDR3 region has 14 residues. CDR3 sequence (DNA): TGTGCCAGCAGTCCCCCGGCGTCTGAAGAGACCCAGTACTTC. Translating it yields CASSPPASEETQYF.

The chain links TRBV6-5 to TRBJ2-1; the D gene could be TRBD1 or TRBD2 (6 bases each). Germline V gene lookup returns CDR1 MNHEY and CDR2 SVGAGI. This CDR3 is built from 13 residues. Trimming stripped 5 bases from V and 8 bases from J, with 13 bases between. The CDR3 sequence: CASSDDGGDEQFF. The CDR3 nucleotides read TGTGCCAGCAGTGACGACGGGGGCGATGAGCAGTTCTTC.

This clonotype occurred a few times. The CDR3 protein is CASSLDGRAPSGANVLTF. CDR3 coding DNA: TGTGCCAGCAGCTTAGATGGCAGGGCCCCCTCTGGGGCCAACGTCCTGACTTTC. The rearrangement uses TRBV7-9 and TRBJ2-6, with TRBD1 as a possible D gene (5 bases). Germline CDR1 and CDR2: SEHNR and FQNEAQ (reference sequence). V lost 1 base and J 0 bases, leaving 13 bases between the germline ends. The CDR3 totals 18 residues.

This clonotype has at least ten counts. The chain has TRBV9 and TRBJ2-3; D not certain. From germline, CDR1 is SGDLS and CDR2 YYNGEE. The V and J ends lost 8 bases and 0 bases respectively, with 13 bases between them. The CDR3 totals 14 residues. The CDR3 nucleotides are TGTGCCAGTTCGGTGGGGTCTAGCACAGATACGCAGTATTTT. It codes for CASSVGSSTDTQYF.

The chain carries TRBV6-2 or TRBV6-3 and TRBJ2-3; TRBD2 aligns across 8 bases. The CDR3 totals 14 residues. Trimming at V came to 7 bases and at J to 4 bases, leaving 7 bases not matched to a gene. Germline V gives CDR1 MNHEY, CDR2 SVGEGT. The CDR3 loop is CASNIGGAADTQYF. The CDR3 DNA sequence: TGTGCCAGCAACATCGGGGGGGCCGCAGATACGCAGTATTTT.

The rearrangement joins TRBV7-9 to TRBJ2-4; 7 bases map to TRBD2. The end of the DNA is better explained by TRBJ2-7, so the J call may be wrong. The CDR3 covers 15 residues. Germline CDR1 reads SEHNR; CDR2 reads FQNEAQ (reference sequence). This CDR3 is CASSTGLVQPYEQYF. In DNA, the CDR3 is TGTGCCAGCAGCACCGGACTAGTCCAACCCTACGAGCAGTACTTC.

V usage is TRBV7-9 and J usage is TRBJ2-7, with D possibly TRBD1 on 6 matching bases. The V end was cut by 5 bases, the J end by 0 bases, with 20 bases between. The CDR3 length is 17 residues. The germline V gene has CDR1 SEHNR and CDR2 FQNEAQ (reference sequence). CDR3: CASSPQQGKGPSYEQYF. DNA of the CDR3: TGTGCCAGCAGCCCACAACAGGGAAAGGGACCCTCCTACGAGCAGTACTTC.

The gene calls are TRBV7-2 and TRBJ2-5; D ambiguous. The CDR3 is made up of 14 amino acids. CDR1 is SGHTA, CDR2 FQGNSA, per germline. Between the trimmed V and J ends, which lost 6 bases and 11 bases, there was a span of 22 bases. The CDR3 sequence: CASRGMQPNNEQYF. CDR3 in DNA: TGTGCCAGCAGGGGGATGCAGCCCAACAATGAGCAGTACTTC.

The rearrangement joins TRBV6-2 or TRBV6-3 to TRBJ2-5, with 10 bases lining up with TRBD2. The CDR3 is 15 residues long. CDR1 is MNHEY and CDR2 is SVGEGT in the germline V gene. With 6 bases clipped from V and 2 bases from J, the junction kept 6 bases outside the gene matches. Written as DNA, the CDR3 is TGTGCCAGCAGATCGCTAGCGGGGGATCAAGAGACCCAGTACTTC. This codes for CASRSLAGDQETQYF.

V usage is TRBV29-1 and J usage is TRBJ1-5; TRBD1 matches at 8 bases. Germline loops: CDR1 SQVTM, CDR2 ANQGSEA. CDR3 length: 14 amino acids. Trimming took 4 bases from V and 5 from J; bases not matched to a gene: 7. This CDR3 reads CSVAPGGAYQPQHF. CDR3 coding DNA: TGCAGCGTTGCTCCAGGGGGCGCGTATCAGCCCCAGCATTTT.

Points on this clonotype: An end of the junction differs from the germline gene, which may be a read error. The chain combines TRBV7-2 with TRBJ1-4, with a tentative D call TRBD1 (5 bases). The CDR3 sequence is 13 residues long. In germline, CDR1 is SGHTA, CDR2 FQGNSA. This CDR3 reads CASSLGGSEELFF. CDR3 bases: TGTGCCAGCAGCTTAGGGGGGAGTGAAGAACTGTTTTTT.

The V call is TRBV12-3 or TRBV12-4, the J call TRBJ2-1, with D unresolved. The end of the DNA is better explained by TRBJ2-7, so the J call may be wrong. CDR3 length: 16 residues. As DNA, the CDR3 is TGTGCCAGCAGTTTAGGCCGGATGAGCTCCTACAATGAGCAGTACTTC. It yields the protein CASSLGRMSSYNEQYF.

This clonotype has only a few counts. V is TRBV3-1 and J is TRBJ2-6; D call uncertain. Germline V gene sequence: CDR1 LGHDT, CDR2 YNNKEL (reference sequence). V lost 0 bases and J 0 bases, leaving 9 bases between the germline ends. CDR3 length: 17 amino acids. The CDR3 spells CASSQDPYGSGANVLTF. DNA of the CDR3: TGTGCCAGCAGCCAAGACCCTTATGGCTCTGGGGCCAACGTCCTGACTTTC. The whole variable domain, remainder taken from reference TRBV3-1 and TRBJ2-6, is DTAVSQTPKYLVTQMGNDKSIKCEQNLGHDTMYWYKQDSKKFLKIMFSYNNKELIINETVPNRFSPKSPDKAHLNLHINSLELGDSAVYFCASSQDPYGSGANVLTFGAGSRLTVL.

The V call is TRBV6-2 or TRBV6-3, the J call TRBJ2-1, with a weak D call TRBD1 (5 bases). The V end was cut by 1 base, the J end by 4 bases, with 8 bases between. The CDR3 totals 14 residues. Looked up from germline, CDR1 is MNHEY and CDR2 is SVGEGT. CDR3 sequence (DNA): TGTGCCAGCAGTTACTTGACAGATTACAATGAGCAGTTCTTC. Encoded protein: CASSYLTDYNEQFF.